This T cell receptor beta chain appears in the sequencing data of a study of blood T cell repertoires in COVID-19. Study-level background: The United States, Italy and Spain were the sources of the acute and convalescent COVID-19 samples. T cells, B-cell-depleted T cells, or PBMCs supplied cDNA or gDNA.

In the original processing: How many nucleated cells were present was estimated from reference gene primer amplification. Using immunoSEQ multiplex PCR, the repertoire was profiled, and TCRdb retains in-frame clones only, with some absent. V and J calls and clone size are those listed in that table; D and trimming were worked out from the DNA. Of around 59,000 clones listed, 70% to 75% were seen once; the top ten hold more than 15%. Trimming shortened V by 4 bases and J by 9 bases, and 23 bases separated the two germline ends. The CDR3 sequence is 15 residues long. Germline CDR1 is SGHNT and CDR2 is YYREEE (reference sequence).

The sequenced sample was peripheral blood. The V gene is TRBV5-4, the J gene TRBJ2-7; D is possibly TRBD1 (6 bases). The TCR comes from a woman between 50 and 59 years old with active or convalescent COVID-19. Here the CDR3 DNA reads TGTGCCAGCAGCGTTACAGGGCCTCAGTTTTTCAGGCAGTACTTC. The encoded protein is CASSVTGPQFFRQYF.